A single sample gave rise to the 10 T cell receptor beta chains below, sequenced in a study of T cell responses to AZD1222 COVID-19 vaccine. Profiled with immunoSEQ multiplex PCR; TCRdb holds only in-frame clones, not every one. The sample carries around 130,000 clones, 85% to 95% recorded once. Here the sequenced sample was peripheral blood, taken on day 0 of AZD1222 vaccination. Source of these receptors: an adult in good health.

V usage is TRBV5-4 and J usage is TRBJ2-2; D gene ambiguous. This CDR3 contains 16 residues. V was trimmed by 1 base and J by 5 bases, leaving 15 bases between them. Germline-derived CDR1 and CDR2 are SGHNT and YYREEE (reference sequence). In nucleotides, the CDR3 is TGTGCCAGCAGCTTGCCTTCGGGTCGGCGGACCGGGGAGCTGTTTTTT. Translating it yields CASSLPSGRRTGELFF. Full variable domain (missing parts from reference TRBV5-4 and TRBJ2-2): ETGVTQSPTHLIKTRGQQVTLRCSSQSGHNTVSWYQQALGQGPQFIFQYYREEENGRGNFPPRFSGLQFPNYSSELNVNALELDDSALYLCASSLPSGRRTGELFFGEGSRLTVL.

The CDR3 DNA reads as TGCGCCAGCAGCCAAGGAAATCGCCGGACAGTTTCTACCAGCTGGCTCGAAGCTTTCTTT. Translated: CASSQGNRRTVSTSWLEAFF. The gene calls are TRBV4-1 and TRBJ1-1; D may be TRBD1 (6 bases). CDR3 length equals 20 residues. V gave up 1 base and J gave up 8 bases, with 32 bases separating them. CDR1 is MGHRA, CDR2 YSYEKL, per germline.

The chain recombines TRBV15 with TRBJ1-5; no definite D call. Trimming pared 2 bases from V and 3 bases from J, leaving 2 bases between. The CDR3 covers 12 residues. Germline values: CDR1 LNHNV, CDR2 YYDKDF (reference sequence). CDR3 DNA: TGTGCCACCAGCAGAAACAATCAGCCCCAGCATTTT. It codes for CATSRNNQPQHF. The variable domain in full, completed from reference TRBV15 and TRBJ1-5, reads DAMVIQNPRYQVTQFGKPVTLSCSQTLNHNVMYWYQQKSSQAPKLLFHYYDKDFNNEADTPDNFQSRRPNTSFCFLDIRSPGLGDTAMYLCATSRNNQPQHFGDGTRLSIL.

Only one count was recorded for this clone. The V gene is TRBV7-9, the J gene TRBJ1-1, with a weak D call TRBD1 (5 bases). The CDR3 runs to 16 residues. Trimming took 5 bases from V and 0 from J, leaving 16 bases between them. Germline V CDR1 and CDR2: SEHNR, FQNEAQ (reference sequence). As DNA, the CDR3 is TGTGCCAGCAGCGCCCTAAGGGGACGCTTGAACACTGAAGCTTTCTTT. Translated: CASSALRGRLNTEAFF.

The rearrangement uses TRBV19 and TRBJ1-4; D gene unclear. The CDR3 covers 15 residues. V lost 6 bases, J lost 7 bases, and 18 bases lay in between. CDR1 and CDR2 from the germline V gene are LNHDA and SQIVND (reference sequence). The CDR3 protein is CASSLFKAESEKLFF. The CDR3 DNA follows: TGTGCCAGTAGCCTCTTCAAGGCCGAAAGTGAAAAACTGTTTTTT.

This rearrangement joins TRBV29-1 to TRBJ2-7; perhaps TRBD2 as D (5 bases). V was clipped by 7 bases and J by 1 base, with 14 bases between them. CDR1 and CDR2 from the germline V gene are SQVTM and ANQGSEA. CDR3 length equals 13 residues. CDR3 coding DNA: TGCAGCGCCGGGATGGGCCGGTCCTACGAGCAGTACTTC. Its translation: CSAGMGRSYEQYF.

V gene TRBV21-1 combines with J gene TRBJ2-5. TRBV21-1 is a pseudogene segment. The CDR3 contains 11 residues. The CDR3 bases are TGTGCCAGCAGCAAACAAGAGACCCAGTACTTC. It translates to CASSKQETQYF.

To note about this clone: This specimen includes other DNA sequences encoding the same CDR3. This chain uses TRBV5-1 with TRBJ1-4, with D unclear. Germline CDR1 is SGHRS and CDR2 is YFSETQ. This CDR3 is 14 amino acids long. The V and J ends lost 1 base and 0 bases respectively, with 4 bases between them. CDR3 sequence: CASSLTATNEKLFF. CDR3 coding DNA: TGCGCCAGCAGCTTGACTGCAACTAATGAAAAACTGTTTTTT.

The chain recombines TRBV29-1 with TRBJ2-1, with D maybe TRBD1 (6 bases). V was pared by 6 bases and J by 6 bases, with 18 bases between. This CDR3 comprises 14 residues. The germline V gene encodes CDR1 SQVTM and CDR2 ANQGSEA. The CDR3 bases are TGCAGCGTGGGAACGGGACAAGTAAGCAATGAGCAGTTCTTC. It specifies CSVGTGQVSNEQFF.

This clone was found once. The chain joins TRBV3-1 (or the pseudogene TRBV3-2) to TRBJ1-2; possible D gene TRBD1, 5 bases. Germline V gene data show CDR1 as LGHDT and CDR2 as YNNKEL (reference sequence). Trimming shortened V by 1 base and J by 7 bases, and 13 bases separated the two germline ends. The CDR3 is 14 residues long. CDR3 in amino acids: CASSQAGAGRGYTF. In nucleotides, the CDR3 is TGTGCCAGCAGCCAAGCCGGGGCAGGGCGTGGCTACACCTTC.